Shown below are 21 T cell receptor beta chains from a single sample sequenced in a study of STAT5B mutations in CD4+ large granular lymphocyte leukemia. Profiled with immunoSEQ multiplex PCR; TCRdb holds only in-frame clones, not every one. The table includes over 35,000 clones, roughly 79% detected once. Sequencing was performed on CD4+ T cells from blood buffy coats. Every receptor here comes from a human donor in good health.

The V gene is TRBV7-9, the J gene TRBJ1-1; D not resolved. Trimming took 6 bases from V and 4 from J, leaving 18 bases between them. The CDR3 loop spans 15 amino acids. The germline V gene encodes CDR1 SEHNR and CDR2 FQNEAQ (reference sequence). The CDR3 DNA reads as TGTGCCAGCAGTCCCCCGCTCGGGTTCAGCACTGAAGCTTTCTTT. This codes for CASSPPLGFSTEAFF. The entire variable domain, with the rest obtained from reference TRBV7-9 and TRBJ1-1, is as follows: DTGVSQNPRHKITKRGQNVTFRCDPISEHNRLYWYRQTLGQGPEFLTYFQNEAQLEKSRLLSDRFSAERPKGSFSTLEIQRTEQGDSAMYLCASSPPLGFSTEAFFGQGTRLTVV.

V gene TRBV7-9 combines with J gene TRBJ1-2; TRBD1 aligns across 10 bases. The CDR3 has 15 residues. The trim removed 2 bases at V and 4 bases at J, leaving 4 bases unmatched. Germline V lookup: CDR1 SEHNR, CDR2 FQNEAQ (reference sequence). As DNA, the CDR3 is TGTGCCAGCAGCTTACCGGGACAGGGGATCTATGGCTACACCTTC. As protein: CASSLPGQGIYGYTF.

The chain employs TRBV11-3 and TRBJ2-5, with TRBD2 matching 11 bases. Germline V gives CDR1 SGHNT, CDR2 YENEEA. V dropped 6 bases and J dropped 4; count of bases not matched to a gene: 10. The CDR3 length is 16 residues. CDR3 amino acids: CASRLAGDHMGETQYF. CDR3 nucleotide sequence: TGTGCCAGCAGACTAGCGGGGGATCACATGGGAGAGACCCAGTACTTC.

The CDR3 bases are TGTGCCAGCCTCCAGCGGGACTCACGGTTAAACGAGCAGTACTTC. Protein sequence: CASLQRDSRLNEQYF. The chain joins TRBV2 to TRBJ2-7, with 7 bases aligning to TRBD2. From germline, CDR1 is SNHLY and CDR2 FYNNEI. The CDR3 runs to 15 residues. The V segment lost 8 bases and the J segment 5 bases; nucleotides outside the gene matches: 15.

The chain carries TRBV28 and TRBJ1-5, with 10 bases lining up with TRBD1. CDR3 length equals 15 residues. The V gene end was trimmed by 4 bases and the J gene end by 5 bases; junction bases not matched to a gene: 5. CDR1 MDHEN and CDR2 SYDVKM come from the germline V gene. The CDR3 nucleotides read TGTGCCAGCAGTTACGGGACAGGGGCCTATCAGCCCCAGCATTTT. As protein: CASSYGTGAYQPQHF.

In nucleotides, the CDR3 is TGTGCCAGCAGCTTAACGGTCAAGAATGAGCAGTTCTTC. Translation: CASSLTVKNEQFF. The chain links TRBV7-3 to TRBJ2-1; D remains ambiguous. This CDR3 has 13 residues. The germline CDR1 and CDR2 sequences are SGHTA and FQGTGA. Between the trimmed V and J ends, which lost 0 bases and 7 bases, there was a span of 7 bases.

This chain connects TRBV7-2 to TRBJ2-1, with D perhaps TRBD2 (7 bases). V was trimmed by 5 bases and J by 7 bases, leaving 18 bases between them. CDR3 length: 15 residues. Looked up from germline, CDR1 is SGHTA and CDR2 is FQGNSA. The CDR3 DNA sequence: TGTGCCAGCAGCCGGGGGGCGGGAGCTGGGAATGAGCAGTTCTTC. It encodes CASSRGAGAGNEQFF.

This clone was counted a single time. V usage is TRBV5-6 and J usage is TRBJ1-3; D perhaps matches TRBD1 (6 bases). There are 14 residues in the CDR3. In germline, CDR1 is SGHDT, CDR2 YYEEEE. V shed 2 bases and J shed 4 bases, with 10 bases lying between them. The CDR3 coding sequence is TGTGCCAGCAGCTTCTCAGGGGCAGGAAACACCATATATTTT. Translating gives CASSFSGAGNTIYF. Using reference TRBV5-6 and TRBJ1-3 for the parts outside the CDR3, the full variable domain is DAGVTQSPTHLIKTRGQQVTLRCSPKSGHDTVSWYQQALGQGPQFIFQYYEEEERQRGNFPDRFSGHQFPNYSSELNVNALLLGDSALYLCASSFSGAGNTIYFGEGSWLTVV.

This clone was seen a single time. CDR3 nucleotide sequence: TGTGCCAGCAGGCCCGGGGGACTAGCAGTTTACGAGCAGTACTTC. Encoded protein: CASRPGGLAVYEQYF. The chain couples TRBV28 to TRBJ2-7; TRBD2 matches at 9 bases. This CDR3 comprises 15 residues. The V gene end was trimmed by 6 bases and the J gene end by 4 bases; junction bases not matched to a gene: 10. In germline, CDR1 is MDHEN, CDR2 SYDVKM.

The CDR3 DNA follows: TGTGCCAGCAGTGAGACAGGAAACTATGGCTACACCTTC. Translating gives CASSETGNYGYTF. This chain links TRBV25-1 with TRBJ1-2, with D maybe TRBD1 (6 bases). The V end lost 3 bases, the J end lost 2 bases, and 7 bases lay between the germline ends. The germline V gene has CDR1 MGHDK and CDR2 SYGVNS. CDR3 size: 13 residues.

This clone has only a few counts. The chain is built from TRBV18 and TRBJ2-3; 7 bases align to TRBD2. The CDR3 has 14 residues. Losses at the gene ends were 2 bases for V and 1 base for J; bases not matched to a gene: 0. The germline V gene has CDR1 KGHSH and CDR2 LQKENI. The CDR3 reads CASSPTSGTDTQYF. CDR3 sequence (DNA): TGTGCCAGCTCACCAACTAGCGGCACAGATACGCAGTATTTT.

This chain joins TRBV6-1 and TRBJ1-1, with TRBD1 matching over 11 bases. The J segment lost 3 bases and the V segment lost 10 bases, leaving 10 bases of the junction unmatched. CDR1 MNHNS and CDR2 SASEGT come from the germline V gene. The CDR3 is 15 residues long. CDR3 nucleotides: TGTGCCACCAAAGGACAGGGGGCAGAAGACACTGAAGCTTTCTTT. The encoded protein is CATKGQGAEDTEAFF.

J is TRBJ2-2 and V is TRBV2, with 9 bases identical to TRBD1. CDR1 is SNHLY, CDR2 FYNNEI, per germline. The CDR3 has 16 amino acids. Germline trimming cut 0 bases from V and 7 bases from J; bases unmatched to any gene: 6. CDR3 coding DNA: TGTGCCAGCAGTGAAGCGGGGACAGGGACGGGCGGGGAGCTGTTTTTT. Residues: CASSEAGTGTGGELFF.

The rearrangement links TRBV30 to TRBJ2-5; D remains unclear. The germline gives CDR1 GTSNPN, CDR2 SVGIG (reference sequence). Deletions cut 0 bases from V and 5 bases from J, with 10 bases between. This CDR3 region has 13 residues. The CDR3 DNA follows: TGTGCCTGGAGTGTACTTGCCGCCGAGACCCAGTACTTC. Amino acid sequence: CAWSVLAAETQYF.

This clone appeared once. The chain links TRBV4-1 to TRBJ1-2; D remains ambiguous. V was cut by 4 bases and J by 4 bases, with 10 bases left in between. Germline V gene sequence: CDR1 MGHRA, CDR2 YSYEKL. There are 13 residues in the CDR3. The chain's CDR3 is CASSLREAYGYTF. The DNA of the CDR3 is TGCGCCAGCAGCCTCCGGGAGGCCTATGGCTACACCTTC.

The chain joins TRBV6-1 to TRBJ2-3; TRBD2 aligns across 11 bases. The germline CDR1 and CDR2 sequences are MNHNS and SASEGT. V lost 2 bases to trimming and J lost 9 bases; unmatched junction nucleotides: 7. CDR3 length: 15 amino acids. DNA for the CDR3: TGTGCCAGCAGTGAAATGGGGGCTAGCGGGGGGACGCAGTATTTT. Translating it yields CASSEMGASGGTQYF.

V is TRBV29-1 and J is TRBJ2-7; D is uncertain. This CDR3 is 13 amino acids long. Germline CDR1 is SQVTM and CDR2 is ANQGSEA. The V gene lost 4 bases and the J gene lost 0 bases, with 10 bases spanning the gap. CDR3: CSVVYVYSYEQYF. The DNA for the CDR3 is TGCAGCGTTGTCTACGTATACTCCTACGAGCAGTACTTC.

The chain employs TRBV13 and TRBJ2-7; D uncertain. The V gene lost 3 bases and the J gene lost 5 bases, with 5 bases spanning the gap. CDR1 is PRHDT and CDR2 is FYEKMQ in the germline V gene (reference sequence). The CDR3 consists of 11 residues. The CDR3 DNA is TGTGCCAGCAGCTTTAGCCACGAGCAGTACTTC. Translated: CASSFSHEQYF.

The V and J genes are TRBV18 and TRBJ1-1; the D is unclear. CDR3 length: 15 residues. V was shortened by 0 bases and J by 1 base, with 9 bases between the two germline ends. Germline CDR1 reads KGHSH; CDR2 reads LQKENI. The CDR3 is CASSPPTVRNTEAFF. The CDR3 nucleotides read TGTGCCAGCTCACCACCGACGGTGCGGAACACTGAAGCTTTCTTT.

The rearrangement links TRBV19 to TRBJ1-6; unclear D gene. The V gene's germline CDR1 is LNHDA and CDR2 SQIVND (reference sequence). V gave up 8 bases and J gave up 7 bases, with 18 bases separating them. The CDR3 runs 15 residues. In DNA, the CDR3 is TGTGCCAGTTGCGGAGGCCGAGGAAGGAATTCACCCCTCCACTTT. Amino acid sequence: CASCGGRGRNSPLHF.

The V call is TRBV28, the J call TRBJ1-5; the match to TRBD1 covers 7 bases. Trimming at V came to 5 bases and at J to 3 bases, leaving 4 bases not matched to a gene. CDR1 and CDR2 (germline): MDHEN, SYDVKM. CDR3 length: 14 amino acids. The CDR3 region is CASSPGQVNQPQHF. The CDR3 DNA follows: TGTGCCAGCAGTCCCGGACAGGTCAATCAGCCCCAGCATTTT.